Listed below are T cell receptor beta chains from one sample, sequenced in a study of CD8 T cells in Susac syndrome. TCRdb independently ran MiXCR on the immunoSEQ multiplex PCR reads; one entry per CDR3 protein. The sample has more than 150,000 distinct CDR3 sequences; around 96% are singletons. Source material: CD4+ T cells from PBMCs. Receptors originate from a human donor in good health. Both conserved end residues are part of each CDR3. Each record gives: V gene, D gene, J gene, clone size, CDR3 DNA, CDR3 protein. The D gene is left open where the match is weak. A clone size is listed for some rows: how often the clone was seen (once, few, many), or a class if it is expanded.

V gene: TRBV29-1; D gene: TRBD1; J gene: TRBJ2-5; clone size: .; CDR3 DNA: TGCAGCGTTGAGGGGACAGGGGGAGAGACCCAGTACTTC; CDR3 protein: CSVEGTGGETQYF
V gene: TRBV20-1; D gene: TRBD2; J gene: TRBJ2-1; clone size: .; CDR3 DNA: TGCAGTGCTAGAGATTTCGGGGGGGCCTCCAATGAGCAGTTCTTC; CDR3 protein: CSARDFGGASNEQFF
V gene: TRBV2; D gene: .; J gene: TRBJ2-5; clone size: .; CDR3 DNA: TGTGCCAGCAGTGAGTGGAGTGCGCAAGAGACCCAGTACTTC; CDR3 protein: CASSEWSAQETQYF
V gene: TRBV5-1; D gene: .; J gene: TRBJ2-5; clone size: .; CDR3 DNA: TGCGCCAGCAGCGGGGGGTCAAGGGAGACCCAGTACTTC; CDR3 protein: CASSGGSRETQYF
V gene: TRBV4-2; D gene: .; J gene: TRBJ1-6; clone size: .; CDR3 DNA: TGTGCCAGCAGCCAAGGGGGGACTACCTATAATTCACCCCTCCACTTT; CDR3 protein: CASSQGGTTYNSPLHF
V gene: TRBV3-1; D gene: .; J gene: TRBJ2-5; clone size: .; CDR3 DNA: TGTGCCAGCAGCCAAAGGGCAGGGTACCAAGAGACCCAGTACTTC; CDR3 protein: CASSQRAGYQETQYF
V gene: TRBV9; D gene: .; J gene: TRBJ2-5; clone size: .; CDR3 DNA: TGTGCCAGCAGCGTAGACCCCCCGGGGACCCAGTACTTC; CDR3 protein: CASSVDPPGTQYF
V gene: TRBV20-1; D gene: TRBD2; J gene: TRBJ2-1; clone size: .; CDR3 DNA: TGCAGTGCTGGGGGGGGGACCTACAATGAGCAGTTCTTC; CDR3 protein: CSAGGGTYNEQFF
V gene: TRBV5-6; D gene: TRBD2; J gene: TRBJ2-1; clone size: .; CDR3 DNA: TGTGCCAGCAGCTTCGGACTAGCCGCCGGGGATGAGCAGTTCTTC; CDR3 protein: CASSFGLAAGDEQFF
V gene: TRBV10-3; D gene: .; J gene: TRBJ1-6; clone size: .; CDR3 DNA: TGTGCCATCAGTGCAGGGACCGCGGTTTATTCACCCCTCCACTTT; CDR3 protein: CAISAGTAVYSPLHF
V gene: TRBV7-2; D gene: TRBD1; J gene: TRBJ1-2; clone size: .; CDR3 DNA: TGTGCCAGCAGCTTAGCTACAGGGGAAGGCGGCTACACCTTC; CDR3 protein: CASSLATGEGGYTF
V gene: TRBV6-1; D gene: TRBD2; J gene: TRBJ2-3; clone size: .; CDR3 DNA: TGTGCCAGCAGACCGGGACTAGCGGGGGGGCCAGCAGATACGCAGTATTTT; CDR3 protein: CASRPGLAGGPADTQYF
V gene: TRBV7-2; D gene: .; J gene: TRBJ1-2; clone size: .; CDR3 DNA: TGTGCCAGCAGCTTAGACAGGGATTATGGTGGCTACACCTTC; CDR3 protein: CASSLDRDYGGYTF
V gene: TRBV3-1; D gene: .; J gene: TRBJ1-1; clone size: .; CDR3 DNA: TGTGCCAGCAGCCAAGGGCAGCAGAACACTGAAGCTTTCTTT; CDR3 protein: CASSQGQQNTEAFF
V gene: TRBV6-1; D gene: .; J gene: TRBJ2-6; clone size: .; CDR3 DNA: TGTGCCAGCAACCTTGACAGTACCCTTGGGGCCAACGTCCTGACTTTC; CDR3 protein: CASNLDSTLGANVLTF
V gene: TRBV29-1; D gene: .; J gene: TRBJ1-2; clone size: few; CDR3 DNA: TGCAGCGTTCCGCTTGCCTATGGCTACACCTTC; CDR3 protein: CSVPLAYGYTF
V gene: TRBV20-1; D gene: .; J gene: TRBJ2-5; clone size: .; CDR3 DNA: TGCAGTGCTAGAGATGTGGCCGACCAAGAGACCCAGTACTTC; CDR3 protein: CSARDVADQETQYF
V gene: TRBV29-1; D gene: .; J gene: TRBJ1-1; clone size: once; CDR3 DNA: TGCAGCTCCCGGCCCCGCTTGGGGTTGTACACTGAAGCTTTCTTT; CDR3 protein: CSSRPRLGLYTEAFF
V gene: TRBV12-3/TRBV12-4; D gene: TRBD1; J gene: TRBJ2-7; clone size: .; CDR3 DNA: TGTGCCAGCAGATATGGGACAGCAAATAAGGAGCAGTACTTC; CDR3 protein: CASRYGTANKEQYF
V gene: TRBV27; D gene: .; J gene: TRBJ2-6; clone size: .; CDR3 DNA: TGTGCCAGCAGCCGGTCGGGACACGATGTCCTGACTTTC; CDR3 protein: CASSRSGHDVLTF
V gene: TRBV3-1; D gene: TRBD1; J gene: TRBJ2-5; clone size: .; CDR3 DNA: TGTGCCAGCAGCCAAGCGGGGACAGGCGAGACCCAGTACTTC; CDR3 protein: CASSQAGTGETQYF
V gene: TRBV19; D gene: .; J gene: TRBJ1-1; clone size: .; CDR3 DNA: TGTGCCAGTAGTCCCACCGACAGTGAAGCTTTCTTT; CDR3 protein: CASSPTDSEAFF
V gene: TRBV28; D gene: .; J gene: TRBJ2-7; clone size: .; CDR3 DNA: TGTGCCAGCACCCCCTACAGGGACGGAAAGTACGAGCAGTACTTC; CDR3 protein: CASTPYRDGKYEQYF
V gene: TRBV20-1; D gene: .; J gene: TRBJ2-5; clone size: once; CDR3 DNA: TGCAGTGTTACCCCGAGGGGGGAAGAGACCCAGTACTTC; CDR3 protein: CSVTPRGEETQYF
V gene: TRBV7-9; D gene: TRBD1; J gene: TRBJ2-1; clone size: once; CDR3 DNA: TGTGCCAGCAGCTTGGGAGGGACAGGGGGCAGGGTGAATGAGCAGTTCTTC; CDR3 protein: CASSLGGTGGRVNEQFF
V gene: TRBV7-9; D gene: .; J gene: TRBJ1-6; clone size: .; CDR3 DNA: TGTGCCAGCAGCTTAGCTTCCGGGACTGCCTATAATTCACCCCTCCACTTT; CDR3 protein: CASSLASGTAYNSPLHF
V gene: TRBV30; D gene: .; J gene: TRBJ1-4; clone size: .; CDR3 DNA: TGTGCCTGGAGTGTGGTTAAGGCAAAACTGTTTTTT; CDR3 protein: CAWSVVKAKLFF
V gene: TRBV5-5; D gene: .; J gene: TRBJ2-1; clone size: .; CDR3 DNA: TGTGCCAGCAGTTTTACAGGGCCCCCCTACAATGAGCAGTTCTTC; CDR3 protein: CASSFTGPPYNEQFF
V gene: TRBV9; D gene: TRBD2; J gene: TRBJ2-2; clone size: .; CDR3 DNA: TGTGCCAGCAGCACCGAGGGACTAGCGGTCACCGGGGAGCTGTTTTTT; CDR3 protein: CASSTEGLAVTGELFF
V gene: TRBV6-2/TRBV6-3; D gene: TRBD2; J gene: TRBJ2-2; clone size: .; CDR3 DNA: TGTGCCAGCATCCGTAGCGGGGGGCCAGGGGAGCTGTTTTTT; CDR3 protein: CASIRSGGPGELFF
V gene: TRBV29-1; D gene: .; J gene: TRBJ1-1; clone size: .; CDR3 DNA: TGCAGCGTTGACAGAGGGAGCGCTGAAGCTTTCTTT; CDR3 protein: CSVDRGSAEAFF
V gene: TRBV30; D gene: .; J gene: TRBJ1-1; clone size: .; CDR3 DNA: TGTGCCTGGAGTGTAATGAACACTGAAGCTTTCTTT; CDR3 protein: CAWSVMNTEAFF
V gene: TRBV12-5; D gene: .; J gene: TRBJ1-1; clone size: .; CDR3 DNA: TGTGCTAGTGGGCGGGATATCACTGAAGCTTTCTTT; CDR3 protein: CASGRDITEAFF
V gene: TRBV9; D gene: .; J gene: TRBJ2-3; clone size: .; CDR3 DNA: TGTGCCAGCAGCGTAGGTCTCTCGGCAGGCACCACAGATACGCAGTATTTT; CDR3 protein: CASSVGLSAGTTDTQYF
V gene: TRBV2; D gene: .; J gene: TRBJ2-3; clone size: .; CDR3 DNA: TGTGCCAGCACCTATGGCACAGATACGCAGTATTTT; CDR3 protein: CASTYGTDTQYF
V gene: TRBV7-9; D gene: .; J gene: TRBJ1-2; clone size: .; CDR3 DNA: TGTGCCAGCAATAGGGGCGACTATGGCTACACCTTC; CDR3 protein: CASNRGDYGYTF
V gene: TRBV27; D gene: TRBD1; J gene: TRBJ1-1; clone size: .; CDR3 DNA: TGTGCCAGCAGTTTTCACACAGGGGGCGGACCTGAAGCTTTCTTT; CDR3 protein: CASSFHTGGGPEAFF
V gene: TRBV12-3/TRBV12-4; D gene: .; J gene: TRBJ1-5; clone size: .; CDR3 DNA: TGTGCCAGCAGAAAGGACGGTCAGCCCCAGCATTTT; CDR3 protein: CASRKDGQPQHF
V gene: TRBV5-1; D gene: .; J gene: TRBJ2-1; clone size: .; CDR3 DNA: TGCGCCAGCAGCCTCAGTGTTAGCTCCTACAATGAGCAGTTCTTC; CDR3 protein: CASSLSVSSYNEQFF
V gene: TRBV7-9; D gene: .; J gene: TRBJ1-1; clone size: .; CDR3 DNA: TGTGCCAGCAGCTTAGAAGCTTTAACTGAAGCTTTCTTT; CDR3 protein: CASSLEALTEAFF
V gene: TRBV19; D gene: TRBD1; J gene: TRBJ2-7; clone size: .; CDR3 DNA: TGTGCCAGTAGTACCAGGGGGCGAGGAAGGGTCAGCTCCTACGAGCAGTACTTC; CDR3 protein: CASSTRGRGRVSSYEQYF
V gene: TRBV7-2; D gene: .; J gene: TRBJ1-1; clone size: .; CDR3 DNA: TGTGCCAGCACTCTTGGGTCTTCGGGAACTGAAGCTTTCTTT; CDR3 protein: CASTLGSSGTEAFF
V gene: TRBV20-1; D gene: TRBD2; J gene: TRBJ2-5; clone size: .; CDR3 DNA: TGCAGTGCTAGAGATCTGAGACTAGCAAACCAAGAGACCCAGTACTTC; CDR3 protein: CSARDLRLANQETQYF
V gene: TRBV9; D gene: .; J gene: TRBJ1-4; clone size: .; CDR3 DNA: TGTGCCAGCAGCGTAGGGACCACAACTAATGAAAAACTGTTTTTT; CDR3 protein: CASSVGTTTNEKLFF
V gene: TRBV7-9; D gene: .; J gene: TRBJ1-2; clone size: .; CDR3 DNA: TGTGCCAGCAGCTTAGAGGGGCTTGTGGATGGCTACACCTTC; CDR3 protein: CASSLEGLVDGYTF
V gene: TRBV7-9; D gene: TRBD1; J gene: TRBJ1-5; clone size: .; CDR3 DNA: TGTGCCAGCAGCTTATGGACAGGGCAGGTCCAGCCCCAGCATTTT; CDR3 protein: CASSLWTGQVQPQHF
V gene: TRBV12-3/TRBV12-4; D gene: TRBD2; J gene: TRBJ2-1; clone size: .; CDR3 DNA: TGTGCCAGCAGCCCGAGCGGGGGTGCTTTCAATGAGCAGTTCTTC; CDR3 protein: CASSPSGGAFNEQFF
V gene: TRBV6-2/TRBV6-3; D gene: .; J gene: TRBJ2-7; clone size: .; CDR3 DNA: TGTGCCAGCAGTTCCACAGCGGAGCAGTACTTC; CDR3 protein: CASSSTAEQYF
V gene: TRBV19; D gene: .; J gene: TRBJ2-7; clone size: once; CDR3 DNA: TGTGCCAGTAGTATGGGGAGGACGGGATACGAGCAGTACTTC; CDR3 protein: CASSMGRTGYEQYF